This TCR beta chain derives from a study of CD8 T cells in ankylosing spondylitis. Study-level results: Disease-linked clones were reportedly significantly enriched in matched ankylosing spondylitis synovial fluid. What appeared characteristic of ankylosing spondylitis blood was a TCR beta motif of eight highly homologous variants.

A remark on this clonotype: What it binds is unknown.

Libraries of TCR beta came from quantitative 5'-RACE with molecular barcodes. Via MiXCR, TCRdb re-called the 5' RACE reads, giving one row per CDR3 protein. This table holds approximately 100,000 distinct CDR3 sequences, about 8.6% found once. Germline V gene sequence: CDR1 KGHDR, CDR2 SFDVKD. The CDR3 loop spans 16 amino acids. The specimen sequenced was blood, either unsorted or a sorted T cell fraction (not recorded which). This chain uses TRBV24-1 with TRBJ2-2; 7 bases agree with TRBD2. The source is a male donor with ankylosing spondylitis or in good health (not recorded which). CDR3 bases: TGTGTCGCCAGTGACTCCGGGACTACAGTCACCGGGGAGCTGTTTTTT. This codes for CVASDSGTTVTGELFF.